Included here is one T cell receptor (beta chain) sequence, with context. Assay: immunoSEQ multiplex PCR; the TCRdb copy retains only in-frame clones and omits some. The repertoire holds roughly 100,000 clones, 88% seen once, with around 4.5% in the top ten. The V and J ends lost 6 bases and 0 bases respectively, with 6 bases between them. Germline CDR1 is KGHSH and CDR2 is LQKENI. The CDR3 loop spans 13 amino acids. The data were taken from a study of blood T cell repertoires in COVID-19. This clonotype originated in a woman older than 75 with active COVID-19. The sequenced sample consisted of peripheral blood. The chain carries TRBV18 and TRBJ2-1; D is perhaps TRBD2 (6 bases). For the CDR3, the DNA is TGTGCCAGCTCGCGGGACTCCTACAATGAGCAGTTCTTC. Translated: CASSRDSYNEQFF.